This T cell receptor (beta chain) was identified in a study of cytomegalovirus exposure and HLA in healthy donors. On this clone itself: What it binds is unknown.

Trimming cost V 4 bases and J 8 bases, with 3 bases left between them. CDR3 size: 11 residues. Germline CDR1 is MDHEN and CDR2 is SYDVKM. Primers included in the PCR were 60 Vbeta and 13 Jbeta primers. Method: immunoSEQ multiplex PCR; TCRdb's copy keeps in-frame clones and lacks some. The sample holds around 100,000 clones; approximately 87% are singletons and the top ten take just over 2.5%. Study results and limitations: Under in vitro conditions, a few CMV-associated chains were confirmed as specific for CMV antigens. With high specificity and sensitivity, the classifier reportedly diagnosed cytomegalovirus status. For most TCR sequences rarity was the rule, although some public TCRs occurred in many donors.

The rearrangement uses TRBV28 and TRBJ1-6; D remains ambiguous. The sequence was obtained from a man aged 40-50 years in good health and CMV-seronegative. The sequenced material came from PBMCs. CDR3 region: CASSSYSPLHF. In nucleotides, the CDR3 is TGTGCCAGCAGTTCTTATTCACCCCTCCACTTT.